The 5 T cell receptor beta chains listed next were all sequenced from one sample in a study of T cell repertoires in cytomegalovirus infection. TCRdb analysed the reads with MiXCR anew, one entry per CDR3 protein. In the table there are around 440,000 distinct CDR3 sequences, around 10% of which are singletons. Sequencing used PBMCs. The source is a human donor in good health (CMV status not recorded). Some clones in this sample may be carry-over from other donors' samples.

There are many counts of this clonotype. V usage is TRBV7-3 and J usage is TRBJ1-1; no definite D call. V was cut by 5 bases and J by 5 bases, with 18 bases left in between. Germline V gene lookup returns CDR1 SGHTA and CDR2 FQGTGA. This CDR3 spans 15 amino acids. The DNA for the CDR3 is TGTGCCAGCAGCCCGATGGGTGGGCTTGGGACTGAAGCTTTCTTT. Translating it yields CASSPMGGLGTEAFF.

This clonotype was detected ten times or more. This chain connects TRBV7-6 to TRBJ1-1, with D maybe TRBD1 (5 bases). Germline V gene data show CDR1 as SGHVS and CDR2 as FNYEAQ. The CDR3 sequence is 17 residues long. Trimming took 2 bases from V and 0 from J, leaving 16 bases between them. CDR3 in DNA: TGTGCCAGCAGCTTATTACCACCGGGGCTAATGAACACTGAAGCTTTCTTT. It is translated as CASSLLPPGLMNTEAFF.

Many counts were recorded for this clonotype. The rearrangement joins TRBV7-8 to TRBJ1-1, with unresolved D. Germline CDR1 reads SGHVS; CDR2 reads FQNEAQ. Trimming pared 5 bases from V and 0 bases from J, leaving 13 bases between. The CDR3 extends over 15 amino acids. The CDR3 loop reads CASSPRGGVNTEAFF. The CDR3 coding sequence is TGTGCCAGCAGCCCCCGGGGTGGGGTGAACACTGAAGCTTTCTTT.

This clonotype was observed many times. V is TRBV11-2 and J is TRBJ2-1; 10 bases align to TRBD2. The CDR3 runs to 15 residues. The ends lost 4 bases at V and 4 bases at J; junction bases unmatched: 4. Germline V CDR1 and CDR2: SGHAT, FQNNGV. This CDR3 reads CASSSGLADYNEQFF. The CDR3, as DNA: TGTGCCAGCAGCTCCGGACTAGCGGATTACAATGAGCAGTTCTTC. Variable domain in full (rest from reference TRBV11-2 and TRBJ2-1): EAGVAQSPRYKIIEKRQSVAFWCNPISGHATLYWYQQILGQGPKLLIQFQNNGVVDDSQLPKDRFSAERLKGVDSTLKIQPAKLEDSAVYLCASSSGLADYNEQFFGPGTRLTVL.

The chain uses TRBV27 and TRBJ2-3; 9 positions agree with TRBD1. The CDR3 covers 15 residues. The germline CDR1 and CDR2 sequences are MNHEY and SMNVEV (reference sequence). V was clipped by 2 bases and J by 4 bases; unmatched bases: 4. CDR3 residues: CASSLTQGAADTQYF. CDR3 nucleotides: TGTGCCAGCAGTTTAACACAGGGGGCGGCAGATACGCAGTATTTT.